The table lists the clone carrying this T cell receptor (beta chain) with a few counts. No antigen is known for it. With unsorted samples, genomic DNA was obtained from 90 million to 95 million PBMCs. With ten immunoSEQ deep assay plates, unsorted PBMC DNA underwent sequencing. Authors' analysis steps: ImmunoSEQ yielded junction-only sequences lacking quality scores, so filtering differed. The table came from immunoSEQ multiplex PCR; TCRdb's copy has only in-frame clones and leaves some out. The D gene and trimming were derived from the DNA, and the V and J assignments and clone size from that table. This sample has 450,000 to 500,000 clones, with approximately 78% found just once. This entry comes from a study of shared clonotypes between healthy human individuals. Study-wide points: Clonotype sharing among donors was expected to depend on sequencing depth.

CDR3 length: 17 amino acids. Germline V gene sequence: CDR1 SGHRS, CDR2 YFSETQ. V shed 4 bases and J 7 bases; nucleotides not matched to a gene: 10. The sequence came from a middle-aged woman in good health. Some clones in this sample may be carry-over from other donors' samples. The sequencing input was PBMCs. The chain uses TRBV5-1 and TRBJ2-6; 11 bases fit TRBD1. CDR3 nucleotides: TGCGCCAGCAGCCCCCGGACAGGGGGCGGTATAGCCAACGTCCTGACTTTC. Protein sequence: CASSPRTGGGIANVLTF.